A selection of T cell receptor beta chains follows, all from one sample in a study of tumor-infiltrating lymphocytes in primary liver carcinoma. Using its own MiXCR run on the multiplex PCR reads, TCRdb lists one record per CDR3 protein. This table holds about 92,000 distinct CDR3 sequences, roughly 70% found once. What was sequenced was tumor-adjacent normal liver tissue. These TCRs come from a man aged 40-49 years with primary liver carcinoma and hepatitis B virus infection. The CDR3 runs from the conserved cysteine through the conserved F or W. A D gene is named only where the DNA matches it firmly. Clone size is not always given. Where it is, it says once, few, many or a class for expanded clones.

v_call	clone_size	j_call	d_call	cdr3_aa	cdr3_nt
TRBV11-1	.	TRBJ2-7	.	CTSSLVLGSYEQYF	TGTACCAGCAGCTTAGTGTTGGGCTCCTACGAGCAGTACTTC
TRBV5-4	many	TRBJ2-5	TRBD2	CASSFFHAGEETQYF	TGTGCCAGCAGCTTTTTTCACGCGGGAGAAGAGACCCAGTACTTC
TRBV11-2	.	TRBJ2-1	TRBD2	CASSLDVGLVMGEQFF	TGTGCCAGCAGCTTGGATGTCGGACTAGTCATGGGCGAACAGTTCTTC
TRBV5-8	.	TRBJ1-4	TRBD1	CASSQGQGTTNGKLFF	TGCGCCAGCAGCCAGGGACAGGGGACAACTAATGGAAAACTGTTTTTT
TRBV29-1	.	TRBJ1-5	.	CSVATGGGNNQSQHF	TGTAGCGTCGCGACCGGGGGTGGTAACAATCAGTCCCAGCATTTT
TRBV2	.	TRBJ1-1	.	CASSDEFMNTEAFF	TGTGCCAGCAGTGACGAGTTCATGAACACTGAAGCTTTCTTT
TRBV11-3	medium-sized	TRBJ2-3	TRBD2	CASSTSGGTDTQYF	TGTGCCAGCAGTACTAGCGGGGGCACAGATACGCAGTATTTT
TRBV11-2	.	TRBJ2-7	.	CASSLGRWVNEQYF	TGTGCCAGCAGCTTAGGTCGTTGGGTCAACGAGCAGTACTTC
TRBV6-1	many	TRBJ1-1	.	CASSEVGGTEAFF	TGTGCCAGCAGTGAAGTAGGAGGCACTGAAGCTTTCTTT
TRBV11-1	.	TRBJ2-3	.	CASSGLIRDTQYF	TGTGCCAGCAGCGGACTTATAAGGGATACTCAGTATTTT
TRBV11-2	many	TRBJ2-1	.	CASSLEGRSNNEQFF	TGTGCCAGCAGCTTAGAAGGGAGGAGCAACAATGAGCAGTTCTTC
TRBV6-1	.	TRBJ2-7	.	CSSSEGGKQYF	TGTTCAAGCAGTGAGGGGGGGAAGCAGTACTTC
TRBV10-1	many	TRBJ2-2	.	CASSEAGSSGELFF	TGCGCCAGCAGTGAGGCCGGGAGCTCCGGGGAGCTGTTTTTT
TRBV6-5	once	TRBJ2-7	TRBD2	CASATSGNYEQYF	TGTGCCAGCGCGACCAGCGGGAACTACGAGCAATACTTC
TRBV11-1	.	TRBJ2-5	.	CASSFRGGAQIQYF	TGTGCCAGCAGCTTCCGTGGCGGGGCGCAGATCCAGTACTTC
TRBV11-2	once	TRBJ2-7	TRBD2	CASSLREASSYEQYF	TGTGCCAGCAGCCTCCGGGAGGCGAGCTCCTACGAGCAGTACTTC
TRBV5-4	many	TRBJ2-2	TRBD1	CASSLGQGNTGELFF	TGTGCCAGCAGCTTGGGACAGGGGAACACCGGGGAGCTGTTTTTT
TRBV13	few	TRBJ2-1	TRBD2	CASSPRLSGRARSYNEQFF	TGTGCCAGCAGCCCCCGACTTAGCGGGAGGGCCCGATCCTACAATGAGCAGTTCTTC
TRBV12-3/TRBV12-4	.	TRBJ2-3	.	CASSFSLNPTDTQYF	TGTGCCAGCAGTTTTTCGCTCAACCCCACAGATACGCAGTATTTT
TRBV4-1	once	TRBJ2-1	TRBD2	CASSRVMRLAGVDNGQFF	TGCGCCAGCAGCCGAGTAATGAGACTAGCTGGAGTGGACAATGGGCAGTTCTTC
TRBV19	few	TRBJ2-2	.	CASSPGMNTGELFF	TGTGCCAGTAGCCCGGGGATGAACACCGGGGAGCTGTTTTTT
TRBV5-5	.	TRBJ2-1	.	CASSSEPSGFFNEQFF	TGTGCCAGCAGCTCAGAGCCCAGCGGGTTCTTCAATGAGCAGTTCTTT
TRBV30	.	TRBJ2-3	TRBD2	CAWSIAGPSTDKQYF	TGTGCCTGGAGTATAGCGGGCCCGAGCACAGATAAGCAGTATTTT
TRBV7-8	many	TRBJ1-2	.	CASSSRGNYGYTF	TGTGCCAGCAGCTCCCGCGGGAACTATGGCTACACCTTC
TRBV4-1	medium-sized	TRBJ2-1	TRBD2	CASSQVGTSGYNEQFF	TGCGCCAGCAGCCAAGTCGGGACTAGCGGGTACAATGAGCAGTTCTTC
TRBV11-2	.	TRBJ2-7	.	CTSSLWSGPSGEQYF	TGTACCAGTAGCCTGTGGTCAGGCCCCTCAGGCGAGCAGTACTTC
TRBV11-1	.	TRBJ2-2	.	CASSLMSANTRELFF	TGTGCCAGCAGCTTGATGTCCGCGAACACTAGGGAGCTGTTTTTT
TRBV6-5	.	TRBJ2-1	TRBD2	CGCSSGTRTFF	TGTGGCTGCAGCTCTGGGACTAGAACTTTCTTC